This T cell receptor beta chain originates from a study of T cell responses to AZD1222 COVID-19 vaccine. Overall study results and limits: Spike as a whole was targeted by vaccine-associated CD4 TCRs, dominant at 160-218 and 743-854.

The CDR3 loop spans 13 amino acids. Germline V gene lookup returns CDR1 SGHAT and CDR2 FQNNGV. Trimming took 2 bases from V and 6 from J, leaving 10 bases between them. TCRdb's table, derived via immunoSEQ multiplex PCR, lists solely in-frame clones and lacks some. The sample lists around 100,000 clones; more than 75% were seen once. About this clone itself: The antigen is unknown.

The source of this sequence is an adult in good health. The chain uses TRBV11-2 and TRBJ1-1; D is possibly TRBD1 (5 bases). The sequencing here drew on peripheral blood, taken on day 0 of AZD1222 vaccination. For the CDR3, the DNA is TGTGCCAGCAGCTTATCCCAGACAGCTGAAGCTTTCTTT. Residues: CASSLSQTAEAFF.